The sequence of this TCR beta chain was determined in a study of post-analysis software for immune sequencing data. At the level of the study: The disease courses spanned relapsing-remitting, secondary progressive and progressive-relapsing forms of multiple sclerosis. Study results and limitations: Included in a set of four or five TRBV segments more frequent in patients than controls were TRBV5-6, TRBV5-1 and TRBV20-1.

This clonotype showed up just a few times. Its antigen remains unknown. The junction had 7 bases not matched to a gene; V was cut back by 5 bases and J by 6 bases. Germline V gene sequence: CDR1 MGHRA, CDR2 YSYEKL. The CDR3 totals 14 residues. Presence of unique molecular identifiers characterized the TCR beta cDNA libraries. From the PCR reads, TCRdb called clonotypes with MiXCR, one entry per CDR3 protein. The profile shows 650,000 to 850,000 distinct CDR3 sequences, more than 45% of them singletons. The TCR sequence derives from a girl aged 5-17 years with multiple sclerosis. The sequenced sample consisted of blood. The V gene is TRBV4-1, the J gene TRBJ1-2; TRBD1 aligns across 9 bases. The CDR3 protein is CASSFRTGEDGYTF. The CDR3 nucleotides read TGCGCCAGCAGCTTTCGGACAGGGGAGGATGGCTACACCTTC.